These 25 T cell receptor beta chains came from one sample sequenced in a study of blood T cell repertoires in COVID-19. Data came from immunoSEQ multiplex PCR; TCRdb stores just in-frame clones and leaves some out. The repertoire holds about 260,000 clones, with 86% as singletons. Sample: peripheral blood. The receptors derive from a man aged 35 to 55 who had recovered from COVID-19.

CDR3 in DNA: TGTGCCAGCAGAATGGCGGGCGGGGCCGGAGAGACCCAGTACTTC. Translation gives CASRMAGGAGETQYF. The chain employs TRBV3-1 (or the pseudogene TRBV3-2) and TRBJ2-5, with D possibly TRBD2 on 6 matching bases. Trimming cost V 6 bases and J 4 bases, with 18 bases left between them. CDR3 length equals 15 residues. Germline V lookup: CDR1 LGHDT, CDR2 YNNKEL (reference sequence).

The rearrangement links TRBV18 to TRBJ2-7, with TRBD2 identical over 8 bases. The CDR3 extends over 15 amino acids. V gave up 6 bases and J gave up 7 bases; unmatched junction bases: 14. Germline loops: CDR1 KGHSH, CDR2 LQKENI. CDR3 sequence reads: CASSPGGAYPGEQYF. As DNA, the CDR3 is TGTGCCAGCTCTCCCGGGGGGGCCTACCCCGGGGAGCAGTACTTC.

V gene TRBV5-1 combines with J gene TRBJ2-7; possible D gene TRBD2, 7 bases. Germline V gene lookup returns CDR1 SGHRS and CDR2 YFSETQ. The V end lost 2 bases, the J end lost 1 base, and 13 bases lay between the germline ends. The CDR3 covers 15 residues. The CDR3 here is CASSFGRGRSYEQYF. As DNA, the CDR3 is TGCGCCAGCAGCTTCGGGCGGGGGCGATCCTACGAGCAGTACTTC.

V is TRBV4-3 and J is TRBJ2-2, with TRBD2 identical over 10 bases. This CDR3 region has 16 residues. Trimming cost V 1 base and J 5 bases; bases outside gene matches: 4. CDR1 is LGHNA, CDR2 YSLEER, per germline. The CDR3 nucleotides are TGCGCCAGCAGCCAAGCACTAGCGGGAACTACCGGGGAGCTGTTTTTT. It specifies CASSQALAGTTGELFF.

This chain uses TRBV6-2 or TRBV6-3 with TRBJ2-3; 16 bases match TRBD2. The V segment lost 5 bases and the J segment 4 bases; nucleotides outside the gene matches: 6. The V gene's germline CDR1 is MNHEY and CDR2 SVGEGT. This CDR3 has 17 residues. The CDR3 loop is CASSPGLAGGLADTQYF. The DNA for the CDR3 is TGTGCCAGCAGTCCGGGACTAGCGGGGGGGCTGGCAGATACGCAGTATTTT.

The CDR3 region has the DNA TGTGCCAGCAGCCTGACCGGGACAGGGGAGGGCTACACCTTC. Amino acid sequence: CASSLTGTGEGYTF. The chain combines TRBV11-2 with TRBJ1-2; 10 nucleotides align to TRBD1. V was pared by 5 bases and J by 8 bases, with 8 bases of the junction left unmatched. The CDR3 loop spans 14 amino acids. Germline lookup yields CDR1 SGHAT and CDR2 FQNNGV.

The gene calls are TRBV10-3 and TRBJ2-2, with 8 nucleotides matching TRBD2. CDR1 and CDR2 from the germline V gene are ENHRY and SYGVKD. J was trimmed by 0 bases and V by 6 bases; bases with no gene match: 6. This CDR3 comprises 16 residues. As DNA, the CDR3 is TGTGCCATCAGCCGTGGAGCGGGAGCGAACACCGGGGAGCTGTTTTTT. It encodes CAISRGAGANTGELFF.

In nucleotides, the CDR3 is TGTGCCAGCGGACAGCTTGAAGCTTTCTTT. Its protein product is CASGQLEAFF. The chain employs TRBV6-6 and TRBJ1-1; tentatively, D is TRBD1 (6 bases). Looked up from germline, CDR1 is MNHNY and CDR2 is SVGAGI (reference sequence). Between the trimmed V and J ends, which lost 8 bases and 7 bases, there was a span of 8 bases. This CDR3 contains 10 residues.

The chain combines TRBV7-2 with TRBJ2-5; D is undetermined. This CDR3 comprises 14 residues. V lost 1 base, J lost 1 base, and 7 bases lay in between. Germline assignment: CDR1 SGHTA and CDR2 FQGNSA. The CDR3 is CASSLGASQETQYF. CDR3 in DNA: TGTGCCAGCAGCTTAGGGGCAAGCCAAGAGACCCAGTACTTC.

The chain carries TRBV5-4 and TRBJ2-2, with D tentatively TRBD1 (6 bases). Looked up from germline, CDR1 is SGHNT and CDR2 is YYREEE (reference sequence). The CDR3 is 13 residues long. V lost 8 bases and J 6 bases, leaving 14 bases between the germline ends. CDR3 protein: CASGTTGPGELFF. In DNA, the CDR3 is TGTGCCAGTGGGACAACCGGGCCCGGGGAGCTGTTTTTT.

This clone was detected only once. V gene TRBV27 combines with J gene TRBJ1-6; unclear D gene. CDR1 and CDR2 from the germline V gene are MNHEY and SMNVEV (reference sequence). The CDR3 runs 13 residues. V was cut by 4 bases and J by 9 bases, with 10 bases left in between. CDR3 nucleotide sequence: TGTGCCAGCAGTTGGCGGGGTACTTCACCCCTCCACTTT. Translated, it gives CASSWRGTSPLHF.

The chain recombines TRBV7-9 with TRBJ1-1; tentatively, D is TRBD1 (5 bases). The germline V gene encodes CDR1 SEHNR and CDR2 FQNEAQ (reference sequence). This CDR3 contains 14 residues. V was cut by 1 base and J by 5 bases, with 11 bases left in between. CDR3 sequence (DNA): TGTGCCAGCAGCTTAGGGGGCCCAAGGACTGAAGCTTTCTTT. Translated: CASSLGGPRTEAFF.

The chain links TRBV5-4 to TRBJ1-1; D is undetermined. V was cut by 6 bases and J by 11 bases, with 26 bases left in between. CDR1 is SGHNT, CDR2 YYREEE, per germline (reference sequence). The CDR3 covers 15 residues. The CDR3 is CASNPDNCGESCAFF. In nucleotides, the CDR3 is TGTGCCAGCAACCCCGACAACTGCGGGGAATCCTGCGCTTTCTTT.

The genes are TRBV29-1 and TRBJ2-1, with D possibly TRBD2 on 6 matching bases. Germline loops: CDR1 SQVTM, CDR2 ANQGSEA. CDR3 size: 16 residues. V was clipped by 3 bases and J by 4 bases, with 19 bases between them. CDR3 amino acids: CSVDPLVRGLYNEQFF. The CDR3 nucleotides read TGCAGCGTTGATCCCCTAGTGCGGGGTTTGTACAATGAGCAGTTCTTC.

The chain uses TRBV6-6 and TRBJ1-2; D may be TRBD1 (5 bases). The germline V and J ends were trimmed by 6 bases and 4 bases, with 18 bases remaining between them. The CDR3 spans 15 residues. Germline V gives CDR1 MNHNY, CDR2 SVGAGI (reference sequence). The CDR3 loop reads CASRVRDSAFYGYTF. The CDR3, as DNA: TGTGCCAGCAGGGTGAGGGACTCAGCCTTCTATGGCTACACCTTC.

The CDR3 loop reads CARSLAFEHSNQPQHF. The CDR3 nucleotides are TGTGCCAGAAGCTTGGCTTTCGAACATAGCAATCAGCCCCAGCATTTT. The chain links TRBV5-3 to TRBJ1-5; D is unresolved. TRBV5-3 is labeled an ORF, and its function is uncertain. V was shortened by 0 bases and J by 0 bases, with 10 bases between the two germline ends. There are 16 residues in the CDR3.

This rearrangement joins TRBV2 to TRBJ2-3, with D unresolved. CDR3 size: 15 residues. V lost 2 bases, J lost 0 bases, and 9 bases lay in between. The V gene's germline CDR1 is SNHLY and CDR2 FYNNEI. The CDR3 DNA sequence: TGTGCCAGCAGTGAACAGGCTGTTAGCACAGATACGCAGTATTTT. Residues: CASSEQAVSTDTQYF.

The chain employs TRBV4-1 and TRBJ1-1, with 9 positions matching TRBD1. V dropped 6 bases and J dropped 4; count of bases not matched to a gene: 12. The germline V gene encodes CDR1 MGHRA and CDR2 YSYEKL. The CDR3 has 16 residues. This CDR3 reads CASSGRTGVGGTEAFF. In nucleotides, the CDR3 is TGCGCCAGCAGTGGTAGGACAGGGGTTGGGGGCACTGAAGCTTTCTTT.

The V and J genes are TRBV30 and TRBJ2-7, with D perhaps matching TRBD1 (5 bases). Germline CDR1 GTSNPN, CDR2 SVGIG (reference sequence). With 3 bases removed from V and 6 bases from J, the gap between germline ends came to 12 bases. The CDR3 is 12 residues long. CDR3 residues: CAWRSGRAEQYF. CDR3 DNA: TGTGCCTGGAGGTCAGGGCGTGCCGAGCAGTACTTC. The full variable domain, its missing parts supplied by reference TRBV30 and TRBJ2-7, is SQTIHQWPATLVQPVGSPLSLECTVEGTSNPNLYWYRQAAGRGLQLLFYSVGIGQISSEVPQNLSASRPQDRQFILSSKKLLLSDSGFYLCAWRSGRAEQYFGPGTRLTVT.

The table lists this clone with a few counts. This rearrangement joins TRBV27 to TRBJ1-1; D not resolved. The V end lost 1 base, the J end lost 4 bases, and 7 bases lay between the germline ends. CDR3 length: 13 amino acids. Germline loops: CDR1 MNHEY, CDR2 SMNVEV (reference sequence). CDR3 in DNA: TGTGCCAGCAGTTTATGGGAGGCCACTGAAGCTTTCTTT. Encoded protein: CASSLWEATEAFF.

The chain joins TRBV7-2 to TRBJ2-3, with a tentative D call TRBD1 (5 bases). This CDR3 comprises 14 residues. Germline V CDR1 and CDR2: SGHTA, FQGNSA. V was cut by 3 bases and J by 3 bases, with 10 bases left in between. The CDR3 spells CASSFGQGTDTQYF. DNA of the CDR3: TGTGCCAGCAGCTTCGGCCAGGGAACAGATACGCAGTATTTT.

The chain has TRBV29-1 and TRBJ1-4; TRBD1 is a possible D gene (6 bases). The CDR3 spans 15 residues. Trimming shortened V by 0 bases and J by 8 bases, and 16 bases separated the two germline ends. CDR1 is SQVTM, CDR2 ANQGSEA, per germline. CDR3 coding DNA: TGCAGCGTTGAAGATCTGGTAGGGGGACGGGAAAAACTGTTTTTT. Translated: CSVEDLVGGREKLFF.

V usage is TRBV29-1 and J usage is TRBJ2-4, with D hard to call. CDR1 and CDR2 (germline): SQVTM, ANQGSEA. The CDR3 is 13 residues long. The V and J ends lost 4 bases and 1 base respectively, with 8 bases between them. CDR3 loop: CSVAPRAKNIQYF. DNA of the CDR3: TGCAGCGTTGCACCCAGGGCCAAAAACATTCAGTACTTC.

This chain connects TRBV7-9 to TRBJ2-7, with 14 bases that match TRBD2. The V segment lost 5 bases and the J segment 4 bases; nucleotides outside the gene matches: 7. The CDR3 consists of 16 residues. Per the germline V gene, CDR1 is SEHNR and CDR2 is FQNEAQ (reference sequence). CDR3 sequence reads: CASSPLGLAGGYEQYF. CDR3 sequence (DNA): TGTGCCAGCAGCCCACTAGGACTAGCGGGAGGATACGAGCAGTACTTC.

The rearrangement links TRBV3-1 (or the pseudogene TRBV3-2) to TRBJ1-2, with 9 positions matching TRBD1. Unmatched junction bases numbered 4, after V lost 3 bases and J lost 2 bases. Germline V CDR1 and CDR2: LGHDT, YNNKEL (reference sequence). There are 15 residues in the CDR3. The CDR3 bases are TGTGCCAGCAGCCAGGGGACAGGGAGAAACTATGGCTACACCTTC. Protein product: CASSQGTGRNYGYTF.